This paragraph reports one T cell receptor beta chain. The antigen remains unidentified. Data came from immunoSEQ multiplex PCR; TCRdb stores just in-frame clones and leaves some out. This sample has about 86,000 clones; approximately 87% occur once, and the top ten carry about 12%. The entry originates in a study of T cell responses to AZD1222 COVID-19 vaccine. CDR1 MRHNA and CDR2 SNTAGT come from the germline V gene. There are 15 residues in the CDR3. With 2 bases clipped from V and 5 bases from J, the junction kept 7 bases outside the gene matches. Overall study findings and caveats: A mostly white British donor set with more females was recruited, and clonal diversity was possibly underestimated.

The specimen comprised peripheral blood, sampled 28 days after the second AZD1222 dose. The receptor was isolated from an adult who received the AZD1222 COVID-19 vaccine. The rearrangement uses TRBV6-4 and TRBJ2-5, with TRBD1 matching over 8 bases. The DNA of the CDR3 is TGTGCCAGCAGTGACGGACAGGGAGGAAGGGAGACCCAGTACTTC. It encodes CASSDGQGGRETQYF.